This passage covers 6 T cell receptor beta chains from one sample sequenced in a study of blood T cell repertoires in COVID-19. TCRdb's table, derived via immunoSEQ multiplex PCR, lists solely in-frame clones and lacks some. The sample contains about 150,000 clones, approximately 91% of which appear only once. The sample comprised peripheral blood. Receptor source: a woman aged 70-85 years with acute or convalescent COVID-19.

The chain couples TRBV5-4 to TRBJ1-6; weak D call: TRBD1 (5 bases). V lost 0 bases, J lost 7 bases, and 14 bases lay in between. The CDR3 loop spans 16 amino acids. CDR1 is SGHNT and CDR2 is YYREEE in the germline V gene (reference sequence). CDR3 nucleotide sequence: TGTGCCAGCAGCTTGGCCGGGGGGGGGAGGAATTCACCCCTCCACTTT. Residues: CASSLAGGGRNSPLHF.

This clone was seen a handful of times. The chain is built from TRBV6-1 and TRBJ1-6, with D uncertain. V shed 2 bases and J shed 7 bases, with 9 bases lying between them. Germline-derived CDR1 and CDR2 are MNHNS and SASEGT. The CDR3 has 14 residues. In DNA, the CDR3 is TGTGCCAGCAGTGAAACCGGGGAGAATTCACCCCTCCACTTT. Translating it yields CASSETGENSPLHF.

This chain links TRBV30 with TRBJ2-1; the D gene is possibly TRBD2 (6 bases). The CDR3 is made up of 16 amino acids. Germline assignment: CDR1 GTSNPN and CDR2 SVGIG (reference sequence). The V gene lost 3 bases and the J gene lost 7 bases, with 22 bases spanning the gap. CDR3: CAWSDSGVKLWNEQFF. DNA of the CDR3: TGTGCCTGGAGCGATTCGGGGGTAAAACTGTGGAATGAGCAGTTCTTC.

The CDR3: CASSGGAGNTEAFF. The CDR3 coding sequence is TGTGCCAGCAGTGGAGGGGCTGGGAACACTGAAGCTTTCTTT. The rearrangement links TRBV28 to TRBJ1-1; possible D gene TRBD1, 5 bases. The germline CDR1 and CDR2 sequences are MDHEN and SYDVKM. The CDR3 has 14 residues. With 5 bases removed from V and 1 base from J, the gap between germline ends came to 11 bases.

This clone was counted a single time. CDR3 residues: CASSQDYQGMNTEAFF. CDR3 in DNA: TGTGCCAGCAGCCAAGATTATCAGGGGATGAACACTGAAGCTTTCTTT. V gene TRBV4-2 combines with J gene TRBJ1-1; D might be TRBD1 (6 bases). The germline V gene encodes CDR1 LGHNA and CDR2 YNFKEQ. The CDR3 covers 16 residues. The V and J ends lost 0 bases and 0 bases respectively, with 11 bases between them.

V and J are TRBV7-9 and TRBJ2-5, with D perhaps matching TRBD2 (5 bases). Germline-derived CDR1 and CDR2 are SEHNR and FQNEAQ (reference sequence). CDR3 size: 16 residues. The V and J ends lost 2 bases and 1 base respectively, with 14 bases between them. CDR3 DNA sequence: TGTGCCAGCAGCTTACCGAGTAGCGTCCCCCAAGAGACCCAGTACTTC. Translation gives CASSLPSSVPQETQYF. Supplemented by reference TRBV7-9 and TRBJ2-5, the full variable domain reads DTGVSQNPRHKITKRGQNVTFRCDPISEHNRLYWYRQTLGQGPEFLTYFQNEAQLEKSRLLSDRFSAERPKGSFSTLEIQRTEQGDSAMYLCASSLPSSVPQETQYFGPGTRLLVL.